These 28 T cell receptor beta chains originate from one sample sequenced in a study of blood T cell repertoires in COVID-19. Generated by immunoSEQ multiplex PCR, the TCRdb table keeps only in-frame clones and is missing some. The profile shows some 190,000 clones, 80% to 90% of them singletons. The sample consisted of peripheral blood. All receptors derive from a human donor in a cohort sampled during active COVID-19.

The V gene is TRBV5-1, the J gene TRBJ1-1, with 10 nucleotides matching TRBD1. CDR1 is SGHRS, CDR2 YFSETQ, per germline. With V trimmed by 4 bases and J by 2 bases, 2 bases remained unmatched. This CDR3 is built from 14 residues. The CDR3 nucleotides are TGCGCCAGCAGCGGGGACAGGGGAAACACTGAAGCTTTCTTT. It yields the protein CASSGDRGNTEAFF.

This rearrangement joins TRBV7-6 to TRBJ2-5; TRBD1 aligns across 8 bases. Germline V gene lookup returns CDR1 SGHVS and CDR2 FNYEAQ. There are 16 residues in the CDR3. Unmatched junction bases numbered 12, after V lost 5 bases and J lost 4 bases. The CDR3 nucleotides read TGTGCCAGCAGCCGAAACCGAGGACAGGGCCTAGAGACCCAGTACTTC. It is translated as CASSRNRGQGLETQYF. Full variable domain (remainder filled in from reference TRBV7-6 and TRBJ2-5): GAGVSQSPRYKVTKRGQDVALRCDPISGHVSLYWYRQALGQGPEFLTYFNYEAQQDKSGLPNDRFSAERPEGSISTLTIQRTEQRDSAMYRCASSRNRGQGLETQYFGPGTRLLVL.

V usage is TRBV13 and J usage is TRBJ2-7, with TRBD2 as a possible D gene (5 bases). V was clipped by 3 bases and J by 3 bases, with 12 bases between them. Germline V gene data show CDR1 as PRHDT and CDR2 as FYEKMQ (reference sequence). CDR3 size: 14 residues. CDR3 DNA sequence: TGTGCCAGCAGCTTTAGAGTCGCGGGCTACGAGCAGTACTTC. The encoded protein is CASSFRVAGYEQYF.

V and J are TRBV6-5 and TRBJ2-7; 8 positions agree with TRBD1. This CDR3 is built from 14 residues. The germline V gene has CDR1 MNHEY and CDR2 SVGAGI. The V segment lost 6 bases and the J segment 5 bases; nucleotides outside the gene matches: 9. The CDR3 DNA reads TGTGCCAGCAGCTCGACAGGGGCGGGCAACGAGCAGTACTTC. It encodes CASSSTGAGNEQYF.

The genes are TRBV11-2 and TRBJ2-3; 10 positions match TRBD2. V lost 6 bases to trimming and J lost 0 bases; unmatched junction nucleotides: 12. CDR3 length: 18 residues. Germline CDR1 and CDR2: SGHAT and FQNNGV. The CDR3 sequence is CASSFSVAGGSSTDTQYF. The CDR3 DNA is TGTGCCAGCAGTTTCTCCGTAGCGGGAGGATCTAGCACAGATACGCAGTATTTT.

The chain has TRBV29-1 and TRBJ1-4; 9 bases align to TRBD1. V lost 5 bases to trimming and J lost 8 bases; unmatched junction nucleotides: 9. The germline CDR1 and CDR2 sequences are SQVTM and ANQGSEA. The CDR3 has 14 amino acids. In DNA, the CDR3 is TGCAGCGTTAGAGAGGGACAGGGAAGGGAAAAACTGTTTTTT. Its protein is CSVREGQGREKLFF.

The rearrangement links TRBV5-1 to TRBJ1-2; 8 nucleotides match TRBD1. The germline V gene has CDR1 SGHRS and CDR2 YFSETQ. V lost 0 bases, J lost 8 bases, and 9 bases stayed unmatched. The CDR3 covers 15 residues. The CDR3 coding sequence is TGCGCCAGCAGCTTGGACCAGCAGGGGGCTCAAGGCTACACCTTC. It encodes CASSLDQQGAQGYTF.

V gene TRBV5-1 combines with J gene TRBJ1-1, with 9 bases identical to TRBD1. Germline CDR1 and CDR2: SGHRS and YFSETQ. The CDR3 totals 15 residues. With V trimmed by 2 bases and J by 6 bases, 8 bases remained unmatched. The CDR3 is CASSLAWTGDSEAFF. The DNA of the CDR3 is TGCGCCAGCAGCTTAGCCTGGACAGGGGATTCTGAAGCTTTCTTT.

This clone was counted between two and nine times. This chain links TRBV6-4 with TRBJ2-2; possible D gene TRBD2, 7 bases. Germline V lookup: CDR1 MRHNA, CDR2 SNTAGT. CDR3 length: 14 amino acids. Trimming left V 8 bases short and J 0 bases short, with 10 bases between. The CDR3 DNA reads as TGTGCCAGCCGCGGGGGCCCGAACACCGGGGAGCTGTTTTTT. Amino acids: CASRGGPNTGELFF.

The chain combines TRBV11-2 with TRBJ2-7, with D possibly matching TRBD2 (5 bases). CDR1 and CDR2 (germline): SGHAT, FQNNGV. Trimming took off 5 bases at V and 3 bases at J, with 8 bases between the two ends. The CDR3 sequence is 12 residues long. CDR3 amino acids: CASSTRGYEQYV. DNA for the CDR3: TGTGCCAGCAGCACCCGGGGCTACGAGCAGTACGTC.

This clone was counted a few times. This chain joins TRBV25-1 and TRBJ2-1, with D possibly matching TRBD2 (6 bases). Per the germline V gene, CDR1 is MGHDK and CDR2 is SYGVNS. V was trimmed by 3 bases and J by 9 bases, leaving 12 bases between them. The CDR3 contains 13 residues. CDR3 amino acids: CASSDGSGSEQFF. CDR3 in DNA: TGTGCCAGCAGTGACGGTAGCGGTTCTGAGCAGTTCTTC.

The chain uses TRBV5-1 and TRBJ2-5; maybe TRBD1 (5 bases). V lost 1 base, J lost 5 bases, and 12 bases lay in between. Looked up from germline, CDR1 is SGHRS and CDR2 is YFSETQ. This CDR3 has 14 amino acids. The CDR3 nucleotides read TGCGCCAGCAGCTTGTTGCCAGGGCGGGAGACCCAGTACTTC. Protein sequence: CASSLLPGRETQYF.

V and J are TRBV19 and TRBJ1-4, with D maybe TRBD1 (6 bases). The CDR3 runs 14 residues. CDR1 and CDR2 from the germline V gene are LNHDA and SQIVND (reference sequence). V dropped 4 bases and J dropped 7 bases, with 13 bases sitting between them. The CDR3 sequence: CASSTTGPAEKLFF. The CDR3 DNA reads as TGTGCCAGTAGTACCACAGGGCCGGCTGAAAAACTGTTTTTT.

The genes are TRBV3-1 (or the pseudogene TRBV3-2) and TRBJ2-5, with TRBD2 identical over 7 bases. This CDR3 comprises 14 residues. Trimming removed 4 bases from V and 5 bases from J; junction bases left unmatched: 7. Germline V gives CDR1 LGHDT, CDR2 YNNKEL (reference sequence). This CDR3 is CASSRLGLDETQYF. The CDR3 coding sequence is TGTGCCAGCAGCCGCCTAGGACTAGACGAGACCCAGTACTTC.

The rearrangement links TRBV5-1 to TRBJ2-1; 14 nucleotides agree with TRBD2. The CDR3 spans 15 residues. Germline V gene lookup returns CDR1 SGHRS and CDR2 YFSETQ. V lost 7 bases and J lost 8; bases outside the gene matches: 8. CDR3 amino acids: CASRSGTSGSYEQFF. CDR3 DNA: TGCGCCAGCCGCTCCGGGACTAGCGGGAGTTATGAGCAGTTCTTC.

The rearrangement uses TRBV19 and TRBJ1-2, with 9 bases fitting TRBD1. CDR1 and CDR2 from the germline V gene are LNHDA and SQIVND (reference sequence). V shed 10 bases and J 7 bases; nucleotides not matched to a gene: 10. The CDR3 totals 13 residues. DNA for the CDR3: TGTGCCATCTCCGGGACAGGGTTCGGTGGCTACACCTTC. Its protein is CAISGTGFGGYTF.

J is TRBJ1-1 and V is TRBV19, with 8 bases aligning to TRBD1. The length of the CDR3 is 15 residues. The junction had 9 bases not matched to a gene; V was cut back by 4 bases and J by 5 bases. Germline CDR1 LNHDA, CDR2 SQIVND (reference sequence). CDR3 residues: CASSNFQGAKTEAFF. The CDR3 DNA is TGTGCCAGTAGTAACTTCCAGGGGGCGAAAACTGAAGCTTTCTTT.

The rearrangement joins TRBV6-2 or TRBV6-3 to TRBJ2-7, with D possibly being TRBD1 (5 bases). The CDR3 is 13 residues long. The V gene's germline CDR1 is MNHEY and CDR2 SVGEGT. The V end was cut by 2 bases, the J end by 2 bases, with 7 bases between. CDR3 loop: CASSYDRAYEQYF. CDR3 sequence (DNA): TGTGCCAGCAGTTACGACAGAGCCTACGAGCAGTACTTC.

In nucleotides, the CDR3 is TGTGCCAGCAGCTTACCCGGGACAAGAAACACCATATATTTT. Its protein product is CASSLPGTRNTIYF. V usage is TRBV7-9 and J usage is TRBJ1-3, with D tentatively TRBD1 (6 bases). The CDR3 is 14 residues long. The germline V gene encodes CDR1 SEHNR and CDR2 FQNEAQ (reference sequence). V lost 2 bases and J 5 bases, leaving 10 bases between the germline ends.

The chain links TRBV27 to TRBJ2-1; D perhaps matches TRBD2 (5 bases). CDR1 is MNHEY, CDR2 SMNVEV, per germline (reference sequence). This CDR3 comprises 14 residues. The CDR3 here is CESRRAHSYNEQFF. The CDR3 DNA sequence: TGTGAGAGTCGGCGGGCCCACTCCTACAATGAGCAGTTCTTC.

The chain joins TRBV30 to TRBJ2-5, with 15 bases matching TRBD2. The CDR3 sequence is 16 residues long. J was trimmed by 2 bases and V by 0 bases; bases with no gene match: 1. Germline CDR1 GTSNPN, CDR2 SVGIG (reference sequence). CDR3 loop: CAWSVGLAGGQETQYF. Written as DNA, the CDR3 is TGTGCCTGGAGTGTTGGACTAGCGGGGGGGCAAGAGACCCAGTACTTC.

This clone was observed a single time. CDR3 sequence: CASSSSTGASYGYTF. The CDR3 coding sequence is TGTGCCAGCAGCTCCTCGACAGGGGCAAGCTATGGCTACACCTTC. V and J are TRBV9 and TRBJ1-2, with 8 positions matching TRBD1. The J segment lost 4 bases and the V segment lost 4 bases, leaving 9 bases of the junction unmatched. Germline CDR1 and CDR2: SGDLS and YYNGEE. The length of the CDR3 is 15 residues.

J is TRBJ2-7 and V is TRBV28; 7 nucleotides line up with TRBD2. Per the germline V gene, CDR1 is MDHEN and CDR2 is SYDVKM. The CDR3 spans 14 residues. Losses at the gene ends were 6 bases for V and 1 base for J; bases not matched to a gene: 6. In DNA form, the CDR3 reads TGTGCCAGCAGATCGTCCGGGGGGTCCTACGAGCAGTACTTC. Translation gives CASRSSGGSYEQYF.

V usage is TRBV25-1 and J usage is TRBJ1-6, with D unresolved. Germline loops: CDR1 MGHDK, CDR2 SYGVNS. The CDR3 consists of 13 residues. Trimming removed 4 bases at V and 7 bases at J, with 8 bases between. The CDR3 region has the DNA TGTGCCAGCAGTGTACAGCCGAATTCACCCCTCCACTTT. As protein: CASSVQPNSPLHF.

The J gene is TRBJ1-5, the V gene TRBV28; tentative D call: TRBD1 (6 bases). Germline CDR1 and CDR2: MDHEN and SYDVKM. The CDR3 runs 16 residues. Between the trimmed V and J ends, which lost 10 bases and 1 base, there was a span of 20 bases. The CDR3 nucleotides are TGTGCCACTACTACAGGGAAACCCCTAAGCAATCAGCCCCAGCATTTT. Its translation is CATTTGKPLSNQPQHF.

The chain is built from TRBV6-5 and TRBJ1-2, with a weak D call TRBD1 (5 bases). With 6 bases removed from V and 0 bases from J, the gap between germline ends came to 11 bases. This CDR3 is 14 amino acids long. CDR1 MNHEY and CDR2 SVGAGI come from the germline V gene. The CDR3 nucleotides read TGTGCCAGCAGGGGGCCGGGCCCTAACTATGGCTACACCTTC. Protein sequence: CASRGPGPNYGYTF.

This clone showed up just once. V and J are TRBV7-9 and TRBJ2-3, with 8 nucleotides matching TRBD2. The CDR3 length is 14 residues. The trim removed 8 bases at V and 4 bases at J, leaving 8 bases unmatched. Germline CDR1 and CDR2: SEHNR and FQNEAQ (reference sequence). The CDR3 reads CASAPREGSDTQYF. The DNA for the CDR3 is TGTGCCAGCGCCCCCCGGGAGGGTTCAGATACGCAGTATTTT.

The chain couples TRBV18 to TRBJ2-4; 7 positions agree with TRBD2. Per germline, CDR1 KGHSH and CDR2 LQKENI. Germline trimming cut 3 bases from V and 0 bases from J; bases unmatched to any gene: 5. This CDR3 comprises 16 residues. CDR3 region: CASSPPGGLAKNIQYF. CDR3 bases: TGTGCCAGCTCACCGCCGGGGGGACTAGCCAAAAACATTCAGTACTTC.